One sample yielded the 27 T cell receptor beta chains listed below, sequenced in a study of blood T cells in healthy people across ages. A sample-barcoded 5' primer and a J-beta primer mix were used in a second PCR of about 6 to 11 cycles. One entry per CDR3 protein results from TCRdb running MiXCR on the 5' RACE reads. The data show hundreds of thousands of distinct CDR3 sequences, about three fifths seen once. The sequenced material came from blood. The receptors come from a man aged 25-45 years in good health.

The gene calls are TRBV30 and TRBJ2-7, with 8 positions matching TRBD2. The CDR3 loop spans 14 amino acids. Germline V CDR1 and CDR2: GTSNPN, SVGIG (reference sequence). The J segment lost 2 bases and the V segment lost 1 base, leaving 4 bases of the junction unmatched. CDR3 coding DNA: TGTGCCTGGAGTGATGGGCGGGGGGCCTACGAGCAGTACTTC. This sequence encodes CAWSDGRGAYEQYF. Based on the CDR3 plus reference TRBV30 and TRBJ2-7, the full variable domain is SQTIHQWPATLVQPVGSPLSLECTVEGTSNPNLYWYRQAAGRGLQLLFYSVGIGQISSEVPQNLSASRPQDRQFILSSKKLLLSDSGFYLCAWSDGRGAYEQYFGPGTRLTVT.

The chain has TRBV3-1 and TRBJ2-3, with a weak D call TRBD2 (6 bases). CDR3 size: 14 residues. V was clipped by 2 bases and J by 2 bases, with 8 bases between them. Germline V gene sequence: CDR1 LGHDT, CDR2 YNNKEL (reference sequence). CDR3 protein: CASSQWGDTDTQYF. The CDR3 DNA reads TGTGCCAGCAGCCAATGGGGGGACACAGATACGCAGTATTTT.

The chain uses TRBV2 and TRBJ1-2; D ambiguous. The V end lost 6 bases, the J end lost 4 bases, and 6 bases lay between the germline ends. The CDR3 sequence is 11 residues long. CDR1 SNHLY and CDR2 FYNNEI come from the germline V gene. Here the CDR3 DNA reads TGTGCCAGCAGGTCATCCTATGGCTACACCTTC. It codes for CASRSSYGYTF.

This clonotype has just a few counts. The chain joins TRBV6-6 to TRBJ2-5, with D tentatively TRBD2 (6 bases). V was clipped by 6 bases and J by 1 base, with 9 bases between them. The CDR3 extends over 13 amino acids. Germline V CDR1 and CDR2: MNHNY, SVGAGI (reference sequence). CDR3 coding DNA: TGTGCCAGCAGACGGGACTCCCAAGAGACCCAGTACTTC. Amino acids: CASRRDSQETQYF.

This rearrangement joins TRBV10-1 to TRBJ2-7, with no clear D. The length of the CDR3 is 18 residues. CDR1 and CDR2 (germline): WNHNN, SYGVQD (reference sequence). Trimming removed 4 bases from V and 2 bases from J, with 24 bases in between. The CDR3 bases are TGCGCCAGCAGTGGAGGTCGGGTATCGTCTGGATCTACCTACGAGCAGTACTTC. Translation gives CASSGGRVSSGSTYEQYF.

The table lists this clonotype with a few counts. The V and J genes are TRBV20-1 and TRBJ1-2; 7 nucleotides match TRBD1. Germline V gives CDR1 DFQATT, CDR2 SNEGSKA (reference sequence). The CDR3 is made up of 12 amino acids. V dropped 8 bases and J dropped 4; count of bases not matched to a gene: 7. In DNA, the CDR3 is TGCAGTCCCAGACAGGGCGGCTATGGCTACACCTTC. This encodes CSPRQGGYGYTF.

The chain carries TRBV3-1 and TRBJ2-2; D unresolved. The CDR3 has 16 amino acids. The germline gives CDR1 LGHDT, CDR2 YNNKEL (reference sequence). Deletions cut 0 bases from V and 0 bases from J, with 8 bases between. CDR3 protein: CASSQDRFSNTGELFF. The CDR3, as DNA: TGTGCCAGCAGCCAAGACAGGTTTTCGAACACCGGGGAGCTGTTTTTT. Together with reference TRBV3-1 and TRBJ2-2, the CDR3 gives the full variable domain: DTAVSQTPKYLVTQMGNDKSIKCEQNLGHDTMYWYKQDSKKFLKIMFSYNNKELIINETVPNRFSPKSPDKAHLNLHINSLELGDSAVYFCASSQDRFSNTGELFFGEGSRLTVL.

The chain has TRBV28 and TRBJ2-7; D gene ambiguous. The CDR3 has 12 residues. V lost 6 bases to trimming and J lost 10 bases, with 16 bases between them. The germline CDR1 and CDR2 sequences are MDHEN and SYDVKM. CDR3 protein: CASSKDQKAQYF. CDR3 DNA: TGTGCCAGCAGCAAGGACCAGAAGGCCCAGTACTTC.

This clonotype was counted between two and nine times. The rearrangement joins TRBV20-1 to TRBJ2-3, with 9 bases identical to TRBD2. The CDR3 contains 16 residues. V trimming: 1 base; J trimming: 5 bases; junction bases outside the gene matches: 10. Germline loops: CDR1 DFQATT, CDR2 SNEGSKA (reference sequence). CDR3 region: CSARVRGGGAVDTQYF. In nucleotides, the CDR3 is TGCAGTGCTAGAGTCAGGGGCGGGGGGGCAGTAGATACGCAGTATTTT.

V is TRBV7-9 and J is TRBJ2-3; TRBD2 agrees at 10 bases. Germline lookup yields CDR1 SEHNR and CDR2 FQNEAQ (reference sequence). This CDR3 is 16 amino acids long. With 4 bases clipped from V and 3 bases from J, the junction kept 7 bases outside the gene matches. CDR3 region: CASSSGLARKTDTQYF. CDR3 DNA: TGTGCCAGCAGCTCGGGACTAGCGAGGAAGACAGATACGCAGTATTTT.

This chain connects TRBV6-2 or TRBV6-3 to TRBJ2-1; possibly TRBD2 for D (6 bases). The CDR3 loop spans 14 amino acids. V was cut by 0 bases and J by 7 bases, with 10 bases left in between. Germline CDR1 and CDR2: MNHEY and SVGEGT. CDR3 sequence: CASSYSVSGNEQFF. The CDR3 nucleotides read TGTGCCAGCAGTTACTCGGTTAGCGGTAATGAGCAGTTCTTC.

V and J are TRBV4-2 and TRBJ2-3; TRBD1 aligns across 8 bases. CDR1 and CDR2 from the germline V gene are LGHNA and YNFKEQ. The CDR3 runs to 16 residues. Trimming took 4 bases from V and 4 from J; bases not matched to a gene: 10. CDR3 residues: CASSPSGAGGSDTQYF. In DNA, the CDR3 is TGTGCCAGCAGCCCGAGTGGGGCAGGGGGCTCAGATACGCAGTATTTT.

This clonotype was found a few times. The chain has TRBV30 and TRBJ2-4, with no clear D. Trimming removed 3 bases at V and 13 bases at J, with 13 bases between. This CDR3 region has 11 residues. The V gene's germline CDR1 is GTSNPN and CDR2 SVGIG (reference sequence). The CDR3, as DNA: TGTGCCTGGAGCCTCCGAGCAGAGCAGTACTTC. Amino acids: CAWSLRAEQYF.

CDR3 sequence reads: CASRRTGGYLNEQFF. The CDR3 nucleotides read TGTGCCAGCCGGCGAACAGGGGGTTACCTTAATGAGCAGTTCTTC. The rearrangement joins TRBV28 to TRBJ2-1, with TRBD1 matching 8 bases. CDR3 size: 15 residues. V gave up 8 bases and J gave up 7 bases; unmatched junction bases: 13. Per the germline V gene, CDR1 is MDHEN and CDR2 is SYDVKM.

The chain is built from TRBV6-6 and TRBJ1-4; 7 bases map to TRBD1. This CDR3 comprises 14 residues. V was clipped by 6 bases and J by 5 bases; unmatched bases: 6. The germline CDR1 and CDR2 sequences are MNHNY and SVGAGI (reference sequence). In DNA, the CDR3 is TGTGCCAGCAGGGCCGGGACAGCGAATGAAAAACTGTTTTTT. This translates into CASRAGTANEKLFF.

This clonotype was counted many times. CDR3 loop: CSVESRQGLGGYTF. The CDR3 DNA reads TGCAGCGTTGAATCCCGACAGGGGTTGGGGGGCTACACCTTC. This chain connects TRBV29-1 to TRBJ1-2, with 8 bases identical to TRBD1. Germline values: CDR1 SQVTM, CDR2 ANQGSEA. V lost 2 bases, J lost 8 bases, and 10 bases stayed unmatched. The length of the CDR3 is 14 residues.

V is TRBV15 and J is TRBJ2-4, with 9 bases that match TRBD2. Germline CDR1 reads LNHNV; CDR2 reads YYDKDF (reference sequence). Losses at the gene ends were 3 bases for V and 3 bases for J; bases not matched to a gene: 6. The CDR3 spans 16 residues. CDR3: CATSRVAGEGKNIQYF. The CDR3 DNA reads TGTGCCACCAGCAGGGTAGCGGGAGAGGGCAAAAACATTCAGTACTTC.

This clonotype was counted a single time. A much bigger clone sits one base away, suggesting this may be a read error. The V and J genes are TRBV7-2 and TRBJ2-7; a possible D gene is TRBD1 (5 bases). Per the germline V gene, CDR1 is SGHTA and CDR2 is FQGNSA. Trimming cost V 5 bases and J 7 bases, with 21 bases left between them. There are 15 residues in the CDR3. The CDR3 coding sequence is TGTGCCAGCAGCCCTGGGGCAAGGGCCTACAATGAGCAGTACTTC. Translating it yields CASSPGARAYNEQYF.

This rearrangement joins TRBV6-5 to TRBJ2-5; D is possibly TRBD1 (6 bases). Germline V lookup: CDR1 MNHEY, CDR2 SVGAGI. CDR3 length: 13 amino acids. Trimming left V 7 bases short and J 2 bases short, with 11 bases between. The CDR3 reads CASTTQGQETQYF. Written as DNA, the CDR3 is TGTGCCAGCACCACCCAGGGGCAAGAGACCCAGTACTTC.

This chain links TRBV6-5 with TRBJ2-5, with 7 bases that match TRBD1. The end of the DNA fits TRBJ2-7 better, so the J call may be wrong. The CDR3 sequence is 13 residues long. Germline assignment: CDR1 MNHEY and CDR2 SVGAGI. The CDR3 region is CASSYGDRGEQYF. CDR3 bases: TGTGCCAGCAGCTACGGGGACAGAGGCGAGCAGTACTTC.

This clonotype occurred a few times. The rearrangement joins TRBV6-2 or TRBV6-3 to TRBJ2-1; 7 bases are shared with TRBD2. Trimming at V came to 6 bases and at J to 5 bases, leaving 16 bases not matched to a gene. The CDR3 covers 17 residues. Germline V gene sequence: CDR1 MNHEY, CDR2 SVGEGT. CDR3 DNA sequence: TGTGCCAGCAGGACTAGACTAAAGGCGGGAGTTCACAATGAGCAGTTCTTC. This sequence encodes CASRTRLKAGVHNEQFF.

DNA of the CDR3: TGCAGTGCTAGAGTACACTCACAAGAGACCCAGTACTTC. Its translation: CSARVHSQETQYF. The chain recombines TRBV20-1 with TRBJ2-5, with D unclear. Germline loops: CDR1 DFQATT, CDR2 SNEGSKA (reference sequence). There are 13 residues in the CDR3. The V and J ends lost 1 base and 2 bases respectively, with 8 bases between them.

The V call is TRBV7-9, the J call TRBJ1-2; tentative D call: TRBD1 (5 bases). With 3 bases removed from V and 8 bases from J, the gap between germline ends came to 7 bases. CDR1 is SEHNR, CDR2 FQNEAQ, per germline (reference sequence). The CDR3 covers 11 residues. The CDR3 DNA is TGTGCCAGCAGCTTGGGGCCAGGCTACACCTTC. Translated: CASSLGPGYTF.

The V gene is TRBV28, the J gene TRBJ2-1, with TRBD2 matching 15 bases. This CDR3 has 16 residues. Germline-derived CDR1 and CDR2 are MDHEN and SYDVKM. V lost 7 bases and J lost 3; bases outside the gene matches: 4. The CDR3 here is CASIGLAGGNYNEQFF. CDR3 DNA sequence: TGTGCCAGCATTGGACTAGCGGGAGGGAACTACAATGAGCAGTTCTTC.

In its sample, this clonotype was seen a few times. This chain joins TRBV20-1 and TRBJ2-5; D is undetermined. Trimming cost V 6 bases and J 2 bases, with 22 bases left between them. The germline CDR1 and CDR2 sequences are DFQATT and SNEGSKA (reference sequence). The CDR3 is made up of 16 amino acids. The CDR3, as DNA: TGCAGTGCCCAAATCATGGGCGGATGGCAACAAGAGACCCAGTACTTC. Translation: CSAQIMGGWQQETQYF.

The chain has TRBV10-1 and TRBJ2-3; 9 nucleotides match TRBD1. J lost 6 bases, V lost 2 bases, and 6 bases had no gene match. The germline V gene encodes CDR1 WNHNN and CDR2 SYGVQD (reference sequence). This CDR3 has 15 residues. This chain's CDR3 is CASSEGTGYLDTQYF. CDR3 coding DNA: TGCGCCAGCAGTGAGGGGACAGGGTATCTTGATACGCAGTATTTT.

This clonotype occurred once. The J gene is TRBJ1-1, the V gene TRBV10-3; D might be TRBD1 (6 bases). Germline CDR1 is ENHRY and CDR2 is SYGVKD. The CDR3 covers 15 residues. Trimming took 2 bases from V and 2 from J, leaving 12 bases between them. DNA for the CDR3: TGTGCCATCAGTGAGCGTGGACAGTCAAACACTGAAGCTTTCTTT. Translated: CAISERGQSNTEAFF.